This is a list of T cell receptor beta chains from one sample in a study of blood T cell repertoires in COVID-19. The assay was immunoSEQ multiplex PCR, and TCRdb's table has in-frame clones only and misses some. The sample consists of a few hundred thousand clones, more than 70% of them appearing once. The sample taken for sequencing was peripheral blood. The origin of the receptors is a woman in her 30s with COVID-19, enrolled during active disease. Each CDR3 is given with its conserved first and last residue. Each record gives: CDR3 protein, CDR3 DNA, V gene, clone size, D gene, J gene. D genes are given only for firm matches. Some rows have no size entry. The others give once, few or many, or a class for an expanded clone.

CASSPQARTANHGYTF	TGTGCCAGCTCACCACAAGCTCGGACAGCGAATCATGGCTACACCTTC	TRBV18	-	-	TRBJ1-2
CASSQENRRPLHF	TGCGCCAGCAGCCAAGAAAACAGGCGTCCCCTCCACTTT	TRBV4-3	-	-	TRBJ1-6
CASSRNSQGAGELFF	TGCGCCAGCAGCCGAAACTCCCAAGGAGCCGGGGAGCTGTTTTTT	TRBV5-1	-	-	TRBJ2-2
CASSLVGAGTEAFF	TGTGCCAGCAGTTTGGTAGGGGCGGGGACTGAAGCTTTCTTT	TRBV27	-	-	TRBJ1-1
CASSKGQGARTEAFF	TGCGCCAGCAGCAAAGGACAGGGGGCGAGGACTGAAGCTTTCTTT	TRBV4-3	-	TRBD1	TRBJ1-1
CASSRTSGVGNEQFF	TGTGCCAGCAGCAGGACTAGCGGGGTCGGCAATGAGCAGTTCTTC	TRBV6-5	-	TRBD2	TRBJ2-1
CASSLAPGVWDGYTF	TGTGCCAGCAGCTTGGCACCAGGGGTTTGGGATGGCTACACCTTC	TRBV5-8	-	-	TRBJ1-2
CASSTGLAGFSYNEQFF	TGTGCCAGCAGCACGGGACTAGCGGGATTCTCCTACAATGAGCAGTTCTTC	TRBV11-3	-	TRBD2	TRBJ2-1
CASSYRPDREYGYTF	TGTGCCAGCAGTTACCGCCCCGACAGGGAATATGGCTACACCTTC	TRBV6-5	-	TRBD1	TRBJ1-2
CASRVWGGENTEAFF	TGTGCCAGCAGGGTCTGGGGGGGCGAGAACACTGAAGCTTTCTTT	TRBV7-2	-	-	TRBJ1-1
CASSGGGIDTQYF	TGTGCCAGCTCCGGAGGGGGCATCGATACGCAGTATTTT	TRBV9	-	-	TRBJ2-3
CASSLQGSPLHF	TGTGCCAGCAGCCTACAGGGGTCACCCCTCCACTTT	TRBV14	-	TRBD1	TRBJ1-6
CASSVQGEAFF	TGCGCCAGCAGTGTCCAGGGTGAAGCTTTCTTT	TRBV10-2	once	-	TRBJ1-1
CASSLALAEAGEQFF	TGTGCCAGCAGCTTAGCTTTAGCGGAGGCAGGTGAGCAGTTCTTC	TRBV7-2	-	-	TRBJ2-1
CSLTKREGTDTQYF	TGCAGCCTTACTAAGCGGGAGGGAACAGATACGCAGTATTTT	TRBV29-1	-	TRBD2	TRBJ2-3
CASSYGRSNGEKLFF	TGTGCCAGCAGTTATGGGAGGAGCAACGGGGAAAAACTGTTTTTT	TRBV6-5	-	-	TRBJ1-4
CASSYRQSNQPQHF	TGTGCCAGCAGTTATCGACAATCCAATCAGCCCCAGCATTTT	TRBV6-6	-	-	TRBJ1-5
CASSFPMYQETQYF	TGTGCCAGCAGCTTCCCTATGTACCAAGAGACCCAGTACTTC	TRBV7-2	-	-	TRBJ2-5
CASIRRTGTGYGYTF	TGTGCCAGCATCCGTAGGACCGGGACAGGGTATGGCTACACCTTC	TRBV5-6	-	TRBD1	TRBJ1-2
CASRRGQEGTEAFF	TGTGCCAGCAGAAGAGGACAGGAAGGCACTGAAGCTTTCTTT	TRBV27	-	TRBD1	TRBJ1-1
CASPQASAEGYYGYTF	TGCGCCAGCCCTCAGGCCTCGGCAGAGGGTTACTATGGCTACACCTTC	TRBV5-1	few	-	TRBJ1-2
CASSFRSGAVPSTDTQYF	TGTGCCAGCAGCTTTAGAAGCGGAGCCGTTCCTAGCACAGATACGCAGTATTTT	TRBV7-8	-	-	TRBJ2-3
CASSSGQGGQPQHF	TGCGCCAGCAGCTCGGGACAGGGAGGGCAGCCCCAGCATTTT	TRBV5-1	once	TRBD1	TRBJ1-5
CASSNPLAGGPGDEQFF	TGTGCCAGCAGCAATCCACTAGCGGGAGGGCCAGGGGATGAGCAGTTCTTC	TRBV7-6	-	TRBD2	TRBJ2-1
CASSQDRTGGLAGPQHF	TGCGCCAGCAGCCAAGATAGGACAGGGGGCCTAGCAGGGCCCCAGCATTTT	TRBV4-3	-	TRBD1	TRBJ1-5
CASSLGQAYGYTF	TGCGCCAGCAGCCTTGGCCAGGCCTATGGCTACACCTTC	TRBV4-3	-	-	TRBJ1-2
CASSLELAGGPYNEQFF	TGTGCCAGCAGCCTGGAGCTAGCGGGGGGGCCCTACAATGAGCAGTTCTTC	TRBV7-2	once	TRBD2	TRBJ2-1
CASSLSGGPYNEQFF	TGTGCCAGCAGCCTAAGCGGGGGTCCCTACAATGAGCAGTTCTTC	TRBV9	-	TRBD2	TRBJ2-1
CASSLGGIYGYTF	TGCGCCAGCAGCTTGGGCGGGATCTATGGCTACACCTTC	TRBV5-1	-	-	TRBJ1-2
CASSSDRGGYEQYF	TGTGCCAGCAGCTCCGACAGGGGAGGATACGAGCAGTACTTC	TRBV7-2	-	TRBD1	TRBJ2-7
CATSDTNEIRTQYF	TGTGCCACCAGCGACACGAACGAAATCAGGACCCAGTACTTC	TRBV24-1	-	-	TRBJ2-5
CASSLPPGVIDEKLFF	TGTGCCAGCAGTTTACCCCCAGGGGTAATCGATGAAAAACTGTTTTTT	TRBV28	-	-	TRBJ1-4
CASSSPTGLGNTIYF	TGTGCCAGCAGCTCCCCGACAGGACTTGGAAACACCATATATTTT	TRBV7-9	few	-	TRBJ1-3
CASSLGATDTQYF	TGTGCCAGCAGTTTGGGAGCCACAGATACGCAGTATTTT	TRBV12-3/TRBV12-4	-	-	TRBJ2-3
CASSLLAGGPYEQYF	TGTGCCAGCAGCTTACTAGCGGGGGGGCCTTACGAGCAGTACTTC	TRBV7-2	-	TRBD2	TRBJ2-7
CSVKKWTGNYEQYF	TGCAGCGTCAAAAAATGGACAGGGAACTACGAGCAGTACTTC	TRBV29-1	-	TRBD1	TRBJ2-7
CASSARGLHQPQHF	TGTGCCAGCAGCGCCAGGGGGCTCCATCAGCCCCAGCATTTT	TRBV7-2	-	TRBD1	TRBJ1-5
CATSDLGQGAGDTQYF	TGTGCCACCAGTGATTTGGGGCAGGGGGCAGGAGATACGCAGTATTTT	TRBV24-1	-	TRBD1	TRBJ2-3
CATTGGFHYGYTF	TGTGCCACCACAGGGGGATTCCACTATGGCTACACCTTC	TRBV28	once	TRBD1	TRBJ1-2
CATSDWVGQGAPDTQYF	TGTGCCACCAGTGATTGGGTCGGCCAGGGGGCCCCAGATACGCAGTATTTT	TRBV24-1	-	TRBD1	TRBJ2-3
CAWRGDTGELFF	TGTGCCTGGAGAGGAGACACCGGGGAGCTGTTTTTT	TRBV30	once	-	TRBJ2-2
CASSPRREVTDTQYF	TGTGCCAGCAGCCCTCGGCGGGAGGTCACAGATACGCAGTATTTT	TRBV7-2	-	TRBD2	TRBJ2-3
CASSLDSYGYTF	TGCGCCAGCAGCTTGGACAGTTATGGCTACACCTTC	TRBV5-1	-	-	TRBJ1-2
CASSHAGRSYNEQFF	TGTGCCAGCAGCCACGCGGGGCGCTCCTACAATGAGCAGTTCTTC	TRBV3-1/TRBV3-2	-	-	TRBJ2-1
CASSLSGGLGTEAFF	TGTGCCAGCAGCTTATCCGGGGGGCTGGGCACTGAAGCTTTCTTT	TRBV11-2	-	-	TRBJ1-1